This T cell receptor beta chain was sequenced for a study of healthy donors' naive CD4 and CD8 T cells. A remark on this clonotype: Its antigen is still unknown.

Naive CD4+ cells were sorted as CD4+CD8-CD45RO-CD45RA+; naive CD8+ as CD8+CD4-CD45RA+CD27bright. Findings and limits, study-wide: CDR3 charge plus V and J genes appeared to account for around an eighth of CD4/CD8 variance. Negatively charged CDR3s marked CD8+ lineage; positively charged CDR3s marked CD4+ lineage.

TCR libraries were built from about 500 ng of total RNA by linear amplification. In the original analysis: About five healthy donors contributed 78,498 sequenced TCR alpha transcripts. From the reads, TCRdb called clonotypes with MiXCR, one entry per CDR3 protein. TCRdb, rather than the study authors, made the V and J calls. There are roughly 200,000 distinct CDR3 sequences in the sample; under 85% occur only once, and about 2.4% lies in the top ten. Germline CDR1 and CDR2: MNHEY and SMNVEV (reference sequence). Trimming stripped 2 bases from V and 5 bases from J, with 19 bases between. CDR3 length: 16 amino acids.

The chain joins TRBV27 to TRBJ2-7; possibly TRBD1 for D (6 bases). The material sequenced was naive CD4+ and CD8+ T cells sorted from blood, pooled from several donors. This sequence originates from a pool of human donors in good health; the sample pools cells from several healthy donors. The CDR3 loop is CASSLIPGLEGDEQYF. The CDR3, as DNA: TGTGCCAGCAGTTTAATCCCCGGCTTAGAGGGGGACGAGCAGTACTTC.